A single sample is the source of the 27 T cell receptor beta chains below, sequenced in a study of cytomegalovirus exposure and HLA in healthy donors. The PCR made use of 60 Vbeta and 13 Jbeta primers. Measured with immunoSEQ multiplex PCR; TCRdb has only the in-frame clones, and not every one. This sample has 85,000 to 130,000 clones, with around three quarters found just once. The specimen sequenced was PBMCs. The receptors here all came from a boy younger than 18 in good health and CMV-seronegative.

V and J are TRBV6-5 and TRBJ1-5; D gene unclear. The germline CDR1 and CDR2 sequences are MNHEY and SVGAGI. The V and J ends lost 6 bases and 0 bases respectively, with 9 bases between them. There are 14 residues in the CDR3. As DNA, the CDR3 is TGTGCCAGCAGGGGCCCTGATAGCAATCAGCCCCAGCATTTT. Its protein product is CASRGPDSNQPQHF.

This clone occurred once. The V gene is TRBV2, the J gene TRBJ1-2, with D unclear. Trimming cost V 0 bases and J 5 bases, with 10 bases left between them. Germline V gene data show CDR1 as SNHLY and CDR2 as FYNNEI. This CDR3 comprises 14 residues. Here the CDR3 reads CASSEARTFYGYTF. DNA of the CDR3: TGTGCCAGCAGTGAAGCGCGGACTTTTTATGGCTACACCTTC.

This chain uses TRBV30 with TRBJ2-1, with a weak D call TRBD2 (6 bases). The CDR3 covers 14 residues. The germline V gene encodes CDR1 GTSNPN and CDR2 SVGIG (reference sequence). V was shortened by 2 bases and J by 3 bases, with 11 bases between the two germline ends. CDR3 sequence: CAWSPGRDYNEQFF. Here the CDR3 DNA reads TGTGCCTGGAGTCCCGGGCGGGACTACAATGAGCAGTTCTTC.

This chain links TRBV18 with TRBJ1-1; 7 nucleotides line up with TRBD1. The length of the CDR3 is 15 residues. Trimming took 4 bases from V and 1 from J; bases not matched to a gene: 6. Germline V gene data show CDR1 as KGHSH and CDR2 as LQKENI. This CDR3 is CASSRDRDPNTEAFF. For the CDR3, the DNA is TGTGCCAGCTCACGCGACAGGGACCCGAACACTGAAGCTTTCTTT.

The chain uses TRBV27 and TRBJ2-2, with a tentative D call TRBD1 (6 bases). V gave up 8 bases and J gave up 6 bases, with 25 bases separating them. Germline-derived CDR1 and CDR2 are MNHEY and SMNVEV (reference sequence). The CDR3 loop spans 17 amino acids. The CDR3 region is CASGKAQGLLGAGELFF. CDR3 coding DNA: TGTGCCAGCGGAAAAGCCCAGGGGCTACTGGGGGCCGGGGAGCTGTTTTTT.

This clone has a handful of counts. The chain is built from TRBV6-1 and TRBJ2-3, with 8 nucleotides matching TRBD2. The V and J ends lost 6 bases and 3 bases, in that order; junction bases with no gene match: 5. CDR1 and CDR2 from the germline V gene are MNHNS and SASEGT. The CDR3 has 14 residues. The CDR3 protein is CASRGLVLTDTQYF. The CDR3 region has the DNA TGTGCCAGCAGGGGACTAGTTTTAACAGATACGCAGTATTTT.

The rearrangement joins TRBV11-3 to TRBJ2-1, with a possible D match to TRBD2 (5 bases). The germline V and J ends were trimmed by 0 bases and 8 bases, with 14 bases remaining between them. The CDR3 sequence is 15 residues long. Germline values: CDR1 SGHNT, CDR2 YENEEA. CDR3 sequence: CASSLDGVLSDEQFF. As DNA, the CDR3 is TGTGCCAGCAGCTTAGACGGGGTTTTGAGCGATGAGCAGTTCTTC.

The genes are TRBV7-9 and TRBJ1-6; 9 bases match TRBD1. The junction had 6 bases not matched to a gene; V was cut back by 5 bases and J by 7 bases. The CDR3 length is 15 residues. The germline V gene has CDR1 SEHNR and CDR2 FQNEAQ (reference sequence). CDR3 DNA: TGTGCCAGCAGCCCTGGGACAGGGCGGAATTCACCCCTCCACTTT. Protein: CASSPGTGRNSPLHF.

This clone was detected only a few times. V gene TRBV28 combines with J gene TRBJ1-1; TRBD1 matches at 8 bases. The CDR3 runs to 15 residues. The germline V gene encodes CDR1 MDHEN and CDR2 SYDVKM. V was pared by 6 bases and J by 2 bases, with 8 bases of the junction left unmatched. Here the CDR3 DNA reads TGTGCCAGCAGCTTCTTCGACAGGGGTAACACTGAAGCTTTCTTT. It specifies CASSFFDRGNTEAFF.

This chain links TRBV20-1 with TRBJ1-1; the D gene is possibly TRBD1 (6 bases). The CDR3 runs to 11 residues. Germline lookup yields CDR1 DFQATT and CDR2 SNEGSKA (reference sequence). CDR3 in DNA: TGCAGGGTTCAGGGGAGCACTGAAGCTTTCTTT. It translates to CRVQGSTEAFF.

The V and J genes are TRBV30 and TRBJ2-5; D is perhaps TRBD1 (5 bases). Trimming removed 1 base from V and 7 bases from J, with 10 bases in between. Germline CDR1 and CDR2: GTSNPN and SVGIG (reference sequence). CDR3 length: 12 amino acids. CDR3 DNA sequence: TGTGCCTGGAGTGAGGGGCTTTGGACCCAGTACTTC. Protein product: CAWSEGLWTQYF.

The chain carries TRBV7-3 and TRBJ1-1; the match to TRBD1 covers 8 bases. The CDR3 length is 14 residues. V shed 4 bases, J shed 4 bases, and the junction held 5 bases outside the gene matches. Germline assignment: CDR1 SGHTA and CDR2 FQGTGA. CDR3 nucleotide sequence: TGTGCCAGCAGCTCCCGGACAGGGAGCACTGAAGCTTTCTTT. It codes for CASSSRTGSTEAFF.

The V and J genes are TRBV5-8 and TRBJ2-5; a weak D match, TRBD2 (6 bases). Between the trimmed V and J ends, which lost 3 bases and 5 bases, there was a span of 17 bases. The CDR3 contains 15 residues. The germline V gene has CDR1 SGHTS and CDR2 YDEGEE. The CDR3 DNA is TGTGCCAGCAGCTCGGTGGTCCGGGGAGGCGAGACCCAGTACTTC. The encoded protein is CASSSVVRGGETQYF.

The chain employs TRBV6-5 and TRBJ1-1; 10 bases match TRBD1. Germline CDR1 MNHEY, CDR2 SVGAGI. The CDR3 runs to 15 residues. Unmatched junction bases numbered 13, after V lost 10 bases and J lost 5 bases. DNA for the CDR3: TGTGCCACCTTGACAGGGGGCCTTAAGGCGACTGAAGCTTTCTTT. As protein: CATLTGGLKATEAFF.

In DNA form, the CDR3 reads TGTGCCAGCAGTTTCGGGGGGACCCAGTACTTC. Translated, it gives CASSFGGTQYF. V is TRBV28 and J is TRBJ2-5, with D maybe TRBD2 (6 bases). This CDR3 has 11 residues. The V gene's germline CDR1 is MDHEN and CDR2 SYDVKM. The V and J ends lost 3 bases and 7 bases respectively, with 6 bases between them.

The CDR3 DNA reads TGTGCCAGTTCCGACACTGAAGCTTTCTTT. This gives the protein CASSDTEAFF. V and J are TRBV2 and TRBJ1-1; unclear D gene. CDR1 is SNHLY, CDR2 FYNNEI, per germline. V dropped 9 bases and J dropped 3 bases, with 5 bases sitting between them. The CDR3 is 10 amino acids. Supplemented by reference TRBV2 and TRBJ1-1, the full variable domain reads EPEVTQTPSHQVTQMGQEVILRCVPISNHLYFYWYRQILGQKVEFLVSFYNNEISEKSEIFDDQFSVERPDGSNFTLKIRSTKLEDSAMYFCASSDTEAFFGQGTRLTVV.

The V and J genes are TRBV27 and TRBJ1-5; a possible D gene is TRBD1 (5 bases). The CDR3 length is 16 residues. Trimming took off 4 bases at V and 6 bases at J, with 19 bases between the two ends. CDR1 and CDR2 (germline): MNHEY, SMNVEV (reference sequence). As DNA, the CDR3 is TGTGCCAGCAGTTCTATCTCGGCTCACGGGGGTCAGCCCCAGCATTTT. Its protein is CASSSISAHGGQPQHF.

V gene TRBV19 combines with J gene TRBJ2-1, with TRBD2 matching 7 bases. Unmatched junction bases numbered 10, after V lost 1 base and J lost 4 bases. Per germline, CDR1 LNHDA and CDR2 SQIVND (reference sequence). The CDR3 consists of 17 residues. The CDR3 DNA reads TGTGCCAGTAGTATAGCGGGCCTAGCGGAACGGTACAATGAGCAGTTCTTC. Its protein product is CASSIAGLAERYNEQFF.

The chain joins TRBV5-1 to TRBJ2-1, with 9 bases matching TRBD2. V shed 4 bases and J 7 bases; nucleotides not matched to a gene: 9. CDR1 is SGHRS, CDR2 YFSETQ, per germline. The CDR3 consists of 15 residues. The CDR3 loop reads CASSQIGLASNEQFF. In DNA, the CDR3 is TGCGCCAGCAGCCAAATAGGACTAGCGTCGAATGAGCAGTTCTTC.

This clone was seen a few times. The V call is TRBV6-5, the J call TRBJ1-1, with 9 nucleotides matching TRBD1. The CDR3 length is 14 residues. J was trimmed by 8 bases and V by 0 bases; bases with no gene match: 4. Looked up from germline, CDR1 is MNHEY and CDR2 is SVGAGI. The CDR3 region is CASSYSTGGSEAFF. CDR3 nucleotide sequence: TGTGCCAGCAGTTACTCGACAGGGGGGTCCGAAGCTTTCTTT.

The V gene is TRBV7-9, the J gene TRBJ2-1, with 10 bases lining up with TRBD2. The CDR3 runs 15 residues. The germline CDR1 and CDR2 sequences are SEHNR and FQNEAQ (reference sequence). The J segment lost 4 bases and the V segment lost 5 bases, leaving 5 bases of the junction unmatched. This CDR3 is CASSPGLAAYNEQFF. CDR3 DNA: TGTGCCAGCAGCCCAGGACTAGCGGCTTACAATGAGCAGTTCTTC.

The chain has TRBV6-1 and TRBJ1-2; maybe TRBD1 (5 bases). Germline assignment: CDR1 MNHNS and CDR2 SASEGT. Trimming left V 5 bases short and J 4 bases short, with 11 bases between. The CDR3 has 13 amino acids. The CDR3 DNA follows: TGTGCCAGCAGTTCAGACAGAGCCTATGGCTACACCTTC. This translates into CASSSDRAYGYTF.

This clone appeared a single time. The chain has TRBV27 and TRBJ1-3; D call uncertain. V lost 1 base and J lost 0, with 7 bases in between. Germline CDR1 reads MNHEY; CDR2 reads SMNVEV (reference sequence). This CDR3 region has 15 residues. The CDR3 bases are TGTGCCAGCAGTTTATACGGGAGCTCTGGAAACACCATATATTTT. As protein: CASSLYGSSGNTIYF.

The rearrangement joins TRBV9 to TRBJ2-7; D ambiguous. The germline V gene encodes CDR1 SGDLS and CDR2 YYNGEE. The CDR3 runs to 14 residues. V was shortened by 3 bases and J by 0 bases, with 10 bases between the two germline ends. The CDR3: CASSERWSSYEQYF. CDR3 nucleotides: TGTGCCAGCAGCGAACGGTGGAGCTCCTACGAGCAGTACTTC.

As concerns this clone: Since no conserved phenylalanine or tryptophan closes the CDR3, a read error is the likely cause. The chain joins TRBV7-9 to TRBJ1-4, with 7 nucleotides matching TRBD1. Germline V lookup: CDR1 SEHNR, CDR2 FQNEAQ (reference sequence). This CDR3 has 15 amino acids. The ends lost 4 bases at V and 5 bases at J; junction bases unmatched: 7. CDR3 in DNA: TGTGCCAGCAGCTGGGCGGGACAGTCGAATGAAAAACTGTTTGTT. It specifies CASSWAGQSNEKLFV.

The CDR3 DNA sequence: TGTGCCAGCAGTTTATCAGCAGGGTTGAACACTGAAGCTTTCTTT. It encodes CASSLSAGLNTEAFF. This chain links TRBV27 with TRBJ1-1; TRBD1 is a possible D gene (5 bases). Germline V gene data show CDR1 as MNHEY and CDR2 as SMNVEV (reference sequence). The CDR3 is 15 amino acids. V shed 0 bases and J shed 0 bases, with 8 bases lying between them.

The rearrangement uses TRBV5-1 and TRBJ2-6, with D possibly being TRBD1 (5 bases). The ends were cut back, 2 bases at V and 0 bases at J, with 6 bases in the middle. Germline assignment: CDR1 SGHRS and CDR2 YFSETQ. The CDR3 contains 15 residues. The CDR3 sequence: CASSLQASGANVLTF. The CDR3, as DNA: TGCGCCAGCAGCTTACAGGCCTCTGGGGCCAACGTCCTGACTTTC.